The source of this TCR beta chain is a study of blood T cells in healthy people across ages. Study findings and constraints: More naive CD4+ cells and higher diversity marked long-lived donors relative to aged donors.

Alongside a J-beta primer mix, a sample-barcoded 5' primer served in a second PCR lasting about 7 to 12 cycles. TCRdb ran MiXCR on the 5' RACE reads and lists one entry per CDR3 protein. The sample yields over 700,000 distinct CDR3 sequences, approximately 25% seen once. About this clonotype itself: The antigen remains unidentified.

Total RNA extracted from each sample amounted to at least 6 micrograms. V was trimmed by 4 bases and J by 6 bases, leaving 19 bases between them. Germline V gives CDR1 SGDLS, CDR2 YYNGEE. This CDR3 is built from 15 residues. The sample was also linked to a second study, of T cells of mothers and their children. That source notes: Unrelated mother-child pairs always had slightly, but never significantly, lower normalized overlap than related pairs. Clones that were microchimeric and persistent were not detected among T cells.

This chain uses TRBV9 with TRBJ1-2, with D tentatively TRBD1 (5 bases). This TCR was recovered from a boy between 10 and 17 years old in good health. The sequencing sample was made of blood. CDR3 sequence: CASSPTPRGRDGYTF. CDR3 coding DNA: TGTGCCAGCAGCCCGACGCCGCGGGGGAGGGATGGCTACACCTTC.